These T cell receptor beta chains were read from a single sample in a study of T cell changes during pregnancy in multiple sclerosis. Using immunoSEQ multiplex PCR, the repertoire was profiled, and TCRdb retains in-frame clones only, with some absent. The table lists about 47,000 clones, approximately 90% of them singletons, with 6.5% to 9.5% in the top ten. The material was CD8+ T cells from peripheral blood mononuclear cells, obtained in the second trimester of pregnancy. The receptors stem from a female donor with multiple sclerosis, enrolled in a pregnancy study. CDR3s include the opening cysteine and the closing phenylalanine or tryptophan. D genes are given only for firm matches. Part of the rows lack a size; the others show once, few, many or a class for expanded clones.

length: 12; D: NA; size: NA; V: TRBV6-5; J: TRBJ2-1; CDR3: CASAQRKDEQFF; DNA: TGTGCCAGCGCCCAGCGGAAAGATGAGCAGTTCTTC
length: 15; D: NA; size: NA; V: TRBV28; J: TRBJ2-1; CDR3: CASSQQGTGIDEQFF; DNA: TGTGCCAGCAGCCAACAGGGAACGGGGATCGATGAGCAGTTCTTC
length: 15; D: NA; size: NA; V: TRBV6-5; J: TRBJ1-2; CDR3: CASSYSRSGNYGYTF; DNA: TGTGCCAGCAGTTACTCGAGGTCGGGAAACTATGGCTACACCTTC
length: 19; D: TRBD1; size: NA; V: TRBV10-3; J: TRBJ2-5; CDR3: CAISSEPRDRGLPEETQYF; DNA: TGTGCCATCAGTTCCGAACCCCGGGACAGGGGGCTCCCCGAAGAGACCCAGTACTTC
length: 14; D: NA; size: NA; V: TRBV14; J: TRBJ1-2; CDR3: CASSRSTVPYGYTF; DNA: TGTGCCAGCAGCCGGTCTACAGTGCCCTATGGCTACACCTTC
length: 17; D: NA; size: NA; V: TRBV27; J: TRBJ1-5; CDR3: CASGPNRVFGSNQPQHF; DNA: TGTGCCAGCGGACCTAACAGGGTATTCGGGAGCAATCAGCCCCAGCATTTT
length: 15; D: NA; size: NA; V: TRBV29-1; J: TRBJ2-2; CDR3: CSVVTQGLGTGELFF; DNA: TGCAGCGTTGTTACGCAGGGGTTAGGGACCGGGGAGCTGTTTTTT
length: 15; D: TRBD2; size: NA; V: TRBV6-1; J: TRBJ2-5; CDR3: CASSELAGEKETQYF; DNA: TGTGCCAGCAGTGAGCTAGCGGGGGAGAAAGAGACCCAGTACTTC
length: 14; D: TRBD1; size: NA; V: TRBV5-4; J: TRBJ1-6; CDR3: CASSPGTVNSPLHF; DNA: TGTGCCAGCAGCCCCGGGACAGTTAATTCACCCCTCCACTTT
length: 15; D: NA; size: NA; V: TRBV6-6; J: TRBJ2-3; CDR3: CASSPRDTLTDTQYF; DNA: TGTGCCAGCAGCCCCCGGGACACTCTCACAGATACGCAGTATTTT
length: 14; D: NA; size: few; V: TRBV19; J: TRBJ1-1; CDR3: CASSPRQESTEAFF; DNA: TGTGCCAGTAGTCCTCGACAGGAAAGCACTGAAGCTTTCTTT
length: 13; D: NA; size: NA; V: TRBV6-1; J: TRBJ1-2; CDR3: CASSETGSYGYTF; DNA: TGTGCCAGCAGTGAAACAGGGTCCTATGGCTACACCTTC
length: 16; D: TRBD1; size: NA; V: TRBV30; J: TRBJ1-3; CDR3: CAWSPGTGGSGNTIYF; DNA: TGTGCCTGGTCCCCCGGGACAGGGGGCTCTGGAAACACCATATATTTT
length: 13; D: NA; size: few; V: TRBV19; J: TRBJ2-7; CDR3: CASSFGGSYEQYF; DNA: TGTGCCAGTTCGTTCGGGGGCTCCTACGAGCAGTACTTC
length: 16; D: TRBD1; size: NA; V: TRBV27; J: TRBJ1-1; CDR3: CASSTPGTAMNTEAFF; DNA: TGTGCCAGCAGTACACCCGGGACAGCTATGAACACTGAAGCTTTCTTT
length: 15; D: TRBD1; size: NA; V: TRBV19; J: TRBJ1-1; CDR3: CASSYTGTENTEAFF; DNA: TGTGCCAGTAGCTACACCGGGACAGAGAACACTGAAGCTTTCTTT
length: 15; D: NA; size: NA; V: TRBV4-1; J: TRBJ2-3; CDR3: CASSQGTLSTDTQYF; DNA: TGCGCCAGCAGCCAGGGGACTCTCAGCACAGATACGCAGTATTTT
length: 15; D: TRBD2; size: NA; V: TRBV7-3; J: TRBJ2-1; CDR3: CASSSGLAGAHEQFF; DNA: TGTGCCAGCAGCTCCGGACTAGCGGGGGCCCATGAGCAGTTCTTC
length: 15; D: TRBD1; size: NA; V: TRBV7-6; J: TRBJ1-3; CDR3: CASSSGQGAGNTIYF; DNA: TGTGCCAGCAGCTCAGGACAGGGCGCAGGAAACACCATATATTTT
length: 13; D: NA; size: NA; V: TRBV15; J: TRBJ2-1; CDR3: CATSATDFDEQFF; DNA: TGTGCCACCAGCGCCACAGATTTTGATGAGCAGTTCTTC
length: 14; D: TRBD1; size: once; V: TRBV5-1; J: TRBJ2-1; CDR3: CASKEGQGDNEQFF; DNA: TGCGCCAGCAAAGAGGGACAGGGCGACAATGAGCAGTTCTTC
length: 14; D: NA; size: NA; V: TRBV19; J: TRBJ2-7; CDR3: CASSILPTGGEQYF; DNA: TGTGCCAGTAGTATACTACCCACCGGGGGCGAGCAGTACTTC
length: 17; D: NA; size: once; V: TRBV29-1; J: TRBJ2-5; CDR3: CSVDEPVLGGGPPTQYF; DNA: TGCAGCGTTGATGAACCTGTCCTTGGGGGGGGCCCGCCGACCCAGTACTTC
length: 14; D: NA; size: NA; V: TRBV2; J: TRBJ2-5; CDR3: CASSEGGAEETQYF; DNA: TGTGCCAGCAGTGAGGGGGGGGCGGAAGAGACCCAGTACTTC
length: 15; D: TRBD1; size: NA; V: TRBV6-6; J: TRBJ1-2; CDR3: CASSTPPDRVYGYTF; DNA: TGTGCCAGCAGTACCCCGCCCGACAGGGTCTATGGCTACACCTTC
length: 14; D: NA; size: NA; V: TRBV15; J: TRBJ1-4; CDR3: CATSSGLEEEKLFF; DNA: TGTGCCACCAGCTCAGGGTTAGAAGAGGAAAAACTGTTTTTT
length: 13; D: NA; size: NA; V: TRBV7-9; J: TRBJ2-7; CDR3: CASRPDSTYEQYF; DNA: TGTGCCAGCAGACCAGACAGTACCTACGAGCAGTACTTC
length: 14; D: NA; size: NA; V: TRBV5-6; J: TRBJ2-1; CDR3: CASSPDSTYNEQFF; DNA: TGTGCCAGCAGCCCGGACAGTACCTACAATGAGCAGTTCTTC
length: 14; D: NA; size: NA; V: TRBV10-3; J: TRBJ2-3; CDR3: CAITPPGSTDTQYF; DNA: TGTGCCATCACCCCACCGGGGTCCACAGATACGCAGTATTTT
length: 14; D: TRBD1; size: NA; V: TRBV13; J: TRBJ1-5; CDR3: CASSMGQGNQPQHF; DNA: TGTGCCAGCAGCATGGGACAGGGCAATCAGCCCCAGCATTTT
length: 18; D: TRBD1; size: NA; V: TRBV7-9; J: TRBJ1-2; CDR3: CASRHEKHSRQGASGYTF; DNA: TGTGCCAGCAGACATGAAAAACACTCGCGACAGGGGGCGAGTGGCTACACCTTC